A single sample is the source of the 14 T cell receptor beta chains below, sequenced in a study of cytomegalovirus exposure and HLA in healthy donors. Profiled with immunoSEQ multiplex PCR; TCRdb holds only in-frame clones, not every one. The data show roughly 200,000 clones, about 86% seen once. Sequencing was done on a sample of PBMCs. Source of these receptors: a woman younger than 30 in good health and CMV-seropositive.

The chain uses TRBV5-4 and TRBJ2-7, with D possibly matching TRBD2 (6 bases). V gave up 4 bases and J gave up 4 bases, with 21 bases separating them. Germline lookup yields CDR1 SGHNT and CDR2 YYREEE (reference sequence). This CDR3 contains 16 residues. CDR3 DNA: TGTGCCAGCAGCGTCAGTGGCGGGGCAGGAATGTACGAGCAGTACTTC. It translates to CASSVSGGAGMYEQYF. The variable domain in full, completed from reference TRBV5-4 and TRBJ2-7, reads ETGVTQSPTHLIKTRGQQVTLRCSSQSGHNTVSWYQQALGQGPQFIFQYYREEENGRGNFPPRFSGLQFPNYSSELNVNALELDDSALYLCASSVSGGAGMYEQYFGPGTRLTVT.

This clone was found a few times. CDR3 amino acids: CASSDTSGGADTQYF. The CDR3 region has the DNA TGTGCCAGCAGTGACACTAGCGGGGGGGCAGATACGCAGTATTTT. The rearrangement links TRBV6-4 to TRBJ2-3; 13 bases align to TRBD2. Germline CDR1 is MRHNA and CDR2 is SNTAGT. The CDR3 covers 15 residues. Trimming at V came to 2 bases and at J to 4 bases, leaving 0 bases not matched to a gene.

V and J are TRBV5-3 and TRBJ2-5, with a weak D call TRBD2 (5 bases). TRBV5-3 is known as an ORF, though its function is uncertain. V shed 2 bases and J shed 4 bases, with 12 bases lying between them. The CDR3 covers 14 residues. The CDR3 DNA reads as TGTGCCAGAAGCTTTTCGGGGATGGGAGAGACCCAGTACTTC. As protein: CARSFSGMGETQYF.

The rearrangement links TRBV11-2 to TRBJ2-2; maybe TRBD1 (6 bases). The germline V and J ends were trimmed by 5 bases and 3 bases, with 19 bases remaining between them. This CDR3 region has 17 residues. The germline V gene encodes CDR1 SGHAT and CDR2 FQNNGV. The CDR3 here is CASSTIQTGRYTGELFF. For the CDR3, the DNA is TGTGCCAGCAGCACCATCCAGACAGGCCGTTACACCGGGGAGCTGTTTTTT.

This rearrangement joins TRBV18 to TRBJ1-3; D is undetermined. Between the trimmed V and J ends, which lost 2 bases and 3 bases, there was a span of 17 bases. Germline loops: CDR1 KGHSH, CDR2 LQKENI. This CDR3 comprises 17 residues. Here the CDR3 DNA reads TGTGCCAGCTCACCAGTCACTACATCCACCAGTGGAAACACCATATATTTT. Amino acid sequence: CASSPVTTSTSGNTIYF.

The rearrangement uses TRBV6-1 and TRBJ2-1; D is perhaps TRBD2 (5 bases). CDR1 and CDR2 from the germline V gene are MNHNS and SASEGT. The CDR3 sequence is 16 residues long. The germline V and J ends were trimmed by 2 bases and 0 bases, with 11 bases remaining between them. CDR3 DNA sequence: TGTGCCAGCAGTGAAAGGCGGGTGAGCTCCTACAATGAGCAGTTCTTC. Its translation: CASSERRVSSYNEQFF.

This chain connects TRBV5-1 to TRBJ2-7; tentative D call: TRBD1 (6 bases). Germline CDR1 and CDR2: SGHRS and YFSETQ. The CDR3 length is 13 residues. Trimming cost V 1 base and J 3 bases, with 8 bases left between them. The CDR3 region is CASSLTDSYEQYF. In DNA form, the CDR3 reads TGCGCCAGCAGCTTGACGGACAGCTACGAGCAGTACTTC. The variable domain in full, with the rest retrieved from reference TRBV5-1 and TRBJ2-7, is KAGVTQTPRYLIKTRGQQVTLSCSPISGHRSVSWYQQTPGQGLQFLFEYFSETQRNKGNFPGRFSGRQFSNSRSEMNVSTLELGDSALYLCASSLTDSYEQYFGPGTRLTVT.

The rearrangement joins TRBV18 to TRBJ2-5, with 10 bases matching TRBD1. The V and J ends lost 3 bases and 7 bases, in that order; junction bases with no gene match: 11. Per germline, CDR1 KGHSH and CDR2 LQKENI. CDR3 length equals 16 residues. CDR3 sequence reads: CASSPGTGASGGTQYF. CDR3 DNA sequence: TGTGCCAGCTCACCGGGGACAGGGGCAAGCGGAGGGACCCAGTACTTC.

The chain links TRBV5-1 to TRBJ2-1; 8 positions agree with TRBD2. Germline V gene sequence: CDR1 SGHRS, CDR2 YFSETQ. The junction had 10 bases not matched to a gene; V was cut back by 5 bases and J by 9 bases. This CDR3 has 14 residues. The CDR3 bases are TGCGCCAGCAGAAAGCCCGGGACTAGGATTGAGCAGTTCTTC. Residues: CASRKPGTRIEQFF.

The V call is TRBV9, the J call TRBJ2-2; the match to TRBD2 covers 8 bases. The CDR3 spans 17 residues. The germline V gene encodes CDR1 SGDLS and CDR2 YYNGEE. V gave up 2 bases and J gave up 1 base; unmatched junction bases: 7. For the CDR3, the DNA is TGTGCCAGCAGCGTGGCTAGCGGGCGCCAGAACACCGGGGAGCTGTTTTTT. Amino acid sequence: CASSVASGRQNTGELFF. Combining the CDR3 with reference TRBV9 and TRBJ2-2 gives the whole variable domain DSGVTQTPKHLITATGQRVTLRCSPRSGDLSVYWYQQSLDQGLQFLIQYYNGEERAKGNILERFSAQQFPDLHSELNLSSLELGDSALYFCASSVASGRQNTGELFFGEGSRLTVL.

This clone appeared a few times. This rearrangement joins TRBV9 to TRBJ2-3; no clear D gene. CDR1 SGDLS and CDR2 YYNGEE come from the germline V gene. This CDR3 contains 13 residues. V was cut by 0 bases and J by 4 bases, with 6 bases left in between. The CDR3, as DNA: TGTGCCAGCAGCGTAGTTATCTCAGATACGCAGTATTTT. Its translation is CASSVVISDTQYF.

The V and J genes are TRBV4-2 and TRBJ2-3; 9 bases match TRBD2. J gave up 0 bases and V 0 bases, and 13 bases lay outside the gene matches. CDR1 is LGHNA and CDR2 is YNFKEQ in the germline V gene. The CDR3 is 20 residues long. The CDR3 spells CASSQDFPPRLAGSTDTQYF. The CDR3 DNA follows: TGTGCCAGCAGCCAAGATTTCCCTCCGCGGCTAGCGGGGAGCACAGATACGCAGTATTTT.

About this clone: This same CDR3 is encoded by further DNA sequences in the sample. The rearrangement uses TRBV9 and TRBJ2-5; 8 bases match TRBD1. The CDR3 extends over 14 amino acids. Germline values: CDR1 SGDLS, CDR2 YYNGEE. The ends lost 0 bases at V and 3 bases at J; junction bases unmatched: 1. The CDR3 here is CASSVAGGKETQYF. The CDR3 nucleotides read TGTGCCAGCAGCGTAGCAGGGGGCAAAGAGACCCAGTACTTC. The entire variable domain, with the rest obtained from reference TRBV9 and TRBJ2-5, is as follows: DSGVTQTPKHLITATGQRVTLRCSPRSGDLSVYWYQQSLDQGLQFLIQYYNGEERAKGNILERFSAQQFPDLHSELNLSSLELGDSALYFCASSVAGGKETQYFGPGTRLLVL.

The chain has TRBV19 and TRBJ1-4; 10 bases are shared with TRBD1. V trimming: 4 bases; J trimming: 7 bases; junction bases outside the gene matches: 9. CDR3 size: 16 residues. Germline V gene data show CDR1 as LNHDA and CDR2 as SQIVND (reference sequence). The CDR3, as DNA: TGTGCCAGTAGTAGAGCGACAGGGGGCGCCGGTGAAAAACTGTTTTTT. Protein sequence: CASSRATGGAGEKLFF.